This TCR beta chain was found in a study of blood T cell repertoires in COVID-19. CDR1 is LNHDA, CDR2 SQIVND, per germline (reference sequence). The V and J ends lost 3 bases and 7 bases, in that order; junction bases with no gene match: 7. CDR3 length: 14 amino acids. Libraries were prepared by immunoSEQ multiplex PCR; TCRdb keeps only in-frame clonotypes and omits some of them. The sample consists of under 80,000 clones, approximately 84% of them appearing once. The sequenced material came from peripheral blood. The source is a human donor in a cohort sampled during active COVID-19. The chain carries TRBV19 and TRBJ1-2; 8 bases map to TRBD1. CDR3 sequence (DNA): TGTGCCAGTAGTATCGGACAGGGTATAACTGGCTACACCTTC. Translating gives CASSIGQGITGYTF.